This passage covers 17 T cell receptor beta chains from one sample sequenced in a study of shared clonotypes between healthy human individuals. Data came from immunoSEQ multiplex PCR; TCRdb stores just in-frame clones and leaves some out. This sample has about 2.4 million clones, with approximately 93% found just once. What was sequenced was naive CD4+ T cells from PBMCs. Subset denoted: CD45RA+ positively selected. The receptors were sampled from a man in his late teens or twenties in good health. Some clones in this sample may be carry-over from other donors' samples.

This clone was counted between two and nine times. V is TRBV29-1 and J is TRBJ1-4; D is unclear. Looked up from germline, CDR1 is SQVTM and CDR2 is ANQGSEA. This CDR3 has 14 residues. V shed 4 bases and J shed 3 bases, with 12 bases lying between them. The CDR3 DNA reads TGCAGCGTTGCGTCCTGGGCCTCTAATGAAAAACTGTTTTTT. Residues: CSVASWASNEKLFF.

The chain uses TRBV2 and TRBJ1-3, with no clear D. The germline gives CDR1 SNHLY, CDR2 FYNNEI. This CDR3 comprises 15 residues. The V end was cut by 2 bases, the J end by 4 bases, with 12 bases between. DNA for the CDR3: TGTGCCAGCAGTGAAAATAGGGCCGGGGGAAACACCATATATTTT. Amino acid sequence: CASSENRAGGNTIYF. Using reference TRBV2 and TRBJ1-3 for the parts outside the CDR3, the full variable domain is EPEVTQTPSHQVTQMGQEVILRCVPISNHLYFYWYRQILGQKVEFLVSFYNNEISEKSEIFDDQFSVERPDGSNFTLKIRSTKLEDSAMYFCASSENRAGGNTIYFGEGSWLTVV.

The chain joins TRBV5-6 to TRBJ2-1; TRBD1 or TRBD2 may be the D gene (6 bases each). Germline V CDR1 and CDR2: SGHDT, YYEEEE. V lost 4 bases and J lost 14, with 19 bases in between. The length of the CDR3 is 13 residues. For the CDR3, the DNA is TGTGCCAGCAGCACCGGGACCGGGGGCCGGGAGTTCTTC. Translating it yields CASSTGTGGREFF.

In its sample, this clone was seen once. The chain carries TRBV28 and TRBJ1-2, with 9 positions matching TRBD1. The CDR3 runs to 15 residues. Germline V CDR1 and CDR2: MDHEN, SYDVKM. V lost 7 bases, J lost 1 base, and 7 bases stayed unmatched. Here the CDR3 DNA reads TGTGCCAGCATCTCAGGACAGGGGTTTAACTATGGCTACACCTTC. This translates into CASISGQGFNYGYTF.

CDR3 DNA sequence: TGTGCCAGCAGTCCTAGAACCGGGGTGGTCGAGACCCAGTACTTC. Protein: CASSPRTGVVETQYF. The chain links TRBV2 to TRBJ2-5; TRBD2 is a possible D gene (5 bases). Trimming removed 5 bases at V and 5 bases at J, with 18 bases between. The CDR3 is 15 residues long. CDR1 and CDR2 (germline): SNHLY, FYNNEI. Together with reference TRBV2 and TRBJ2-5, the CDR3 gives the full variable domain: EPEVTQTPSHQVTQMGQEVILRCVPISNHLYFYWYRQILGQKVEFLVSFYNNEISEKSEIFDDQFSVERPDGSNFTLKIRSTKLEDSAMYFCASSPRTGVVETQYFGPGTRLLVL.

This clone appeared a single time. The chain joins TRBV6-1 to TRBJ2-1; D may be TRBD1 or TRBD2 (6 bases each). V lost 1 base and J lost 2, with 9 bases in between. This CDR3 comprises 15 residues. Germline V CDR1 and CDR2: MNHNS, SASEGT. In nucleotides, the CDR3 is TGTGCCAGCAGTGAAGAGGGGGGCCCCTACAATGAGCAGTTCTTC. Protein: CASSEEGGPYNEQFF.

The rearrangement uses TRBV6-1 and TRBJ2-1, with D tentatively TRBD2 (6 bases). Germline lookup yields CDR1 MNHNS and CDR2 SASEGT. Trimming took off 5 bases at V and 5 bases at J, with 13 bases between the two ends. The CDR3 totals 14 residues. The CDR3 loop reads CASSFGGANNEQFF. The CDR3 nucleotides are TGTGCCAGCAGTTTTGGAGGGGCCAACAATGAGCAGTTCTTC.

V gene TRBV4-3 combines with J gene TRBJ2-3; TRBD2 agrees at 11 bases. This CDR3 has 18 residues. The V and J ends lost 2 bases and 2 bases, in that order; junction bases with no gene match: 9. Germline-derived CDR1 and CDR2 are LGHNA and YSLEER. The chain's CDR3 is CASSQTGTSGSFTDTQYF. CDR3 in DNA: TGCGCCAGCAGCCAAACAGGGACTAGCGGCTCCTTCACAGATACGCAGTATTTT.

The count of this clone is one. The DNA of the CDR3 is TGTGCCACCAGCAGAGATCTTAAGACAGGCGGAAACACCATATATTTT. Its translation: CATSRDLKTGGNTIYF. The V call is TRBV15, the J call TRBJ1-3, with D perhaps TRBD1 (6 bases). The V and J ends lost 0 bases and 4 bases respectively, with 13 bases between them. The CDR3 consists of 16 residues. CDR1 is LNHNV and CDR2 is YYDKDF in the germline V gene (reference sequence).

CDR3 region: CSVGFSTDTQYF. CDR3 nucleotide sequence: TGCAGCGTGGGGTTTAGCACAGATACGCAGTATTTT. The chain recombines TRBV29-1 with TRBJ2-3, with unresolved D. The V gene lost 6 bases and the J gene lost 0 bases, with 7 bases spanning the gap. CDR3 length equals 12 residues. The germline V gene has CDR1 SQVTM and CDR2 ANQGSEA.

V gene TRBV7-4 combines with J gene TRBJ2-5, with TRBD1 as a possible D gene (6 bases). CDR3 size: 14 residues. Deletions cut 4 bases from V and 5 bases from J, with 14 bases between. Per germline, CDR1 SGHVT and CDR2 SQSDAQ. The CDR3 sequence: CASSSTWGQETQYF. For the CDR3, the DNA is TGTGCCAGCAGCTCAACCTGGGGGCAGGAGACCCAGTACTTC.

The gene calls are TRBV6-1 and TRBJ2-6; D perhaps matches TRBD1 (6 bases). V gave up 1 base and J gave up 0 bases, with 25 bases separating them. Germline lookup yields CDR1 MNHNS and CDR2 SASEGT. The CDR3 is 22 residues long. CDR3 sequence (DNA): TGTGCCAGCAGTGAAGGACAACCGTCGCCATTGGGACATTACTCTGGGGCCAACGTCCTGACTTTC. Protein product: CASSEGQPSPLGHYSGANVLTF.

This chain connects TRBV7-2 to TRBJ2-5, with unresolved D. The DNA end is more similar to TRBJ2-7, so the J call may be wrong. CDR3 length: 14 amino acids. Germline-derived CDR1 and CDR2 are SGHTA and FQGNSA. CDR3 loop: CASSQRTETYEQYF. The CDR3 DNA is TGTGCCAGCAGCCAAAGGACCGAGACCTACGAGCAGTACTTC.

This chain joins TRBV21-1 and TRBJ1-1; the table's D call, TRBD1, was not checked against the DNA. TRBV21-1 is designated a pseudogene. The CDR3 consists of 16 residues. The CDR3 region has the DNA TGTGCCAGCAGCAAAGGTACAACAGGGCTGAACACTGAAGCTTTCTTT. Translating it yields CASSKGTTGLNTEAFF.

DNA for the CDR3: TGTGCCAGCAGTTTATTCCGTAGGGGGGATTCAAGCTACACCTTC. Protein: CASSLFRRGDSSYTF. The chain is built from TRBV28 and TRBJ1-2; perhaps TRBD1 as D (6 bases). This CDR3 comprises 15 residues. Trimming took off 1 base at V and 9 bases at J, with 18 bases between the two ends. Germline CDR1 is MDHEN and CDR2 is SYDVKM.

The gene calls are TRBV5-4 and TRBJ2-5; D not certain. The ends were cut back, 0 bases at V and 5 bases at J, with 8 bases in the middle. This CDR3 region has 13 residues. CDR1 is SGHNT, CDR2 YYREEE, per germline (reference sequence). The CDR3 is CASSLGDRETQYF. Written as DNA, the CDR3 is TGTGCCAGCAGCTTGGGCGATCGGGAGACCCAGTACTTC.

A remark on this clone: Other DNA sequences in this sample translate to the same CDR3. The chain recombines TRBV18 with TRBJ2-6, with a tentative D call TRBD1 (6 bases). V lost 3 bases and J 4 bases, leaving 10 bases between the germline ends. Germline V gene sequence: CDR1 KGHSH, CDR2 LQKENI. CDR3 length: 15 residues. CDR3 amino acids: CASSPQGTGANVLTF. The CDR3 nucleotides read TGTGCCAGCTCACCCCAGGGGACGGGGGCCAACGTCCTGACTTTC.